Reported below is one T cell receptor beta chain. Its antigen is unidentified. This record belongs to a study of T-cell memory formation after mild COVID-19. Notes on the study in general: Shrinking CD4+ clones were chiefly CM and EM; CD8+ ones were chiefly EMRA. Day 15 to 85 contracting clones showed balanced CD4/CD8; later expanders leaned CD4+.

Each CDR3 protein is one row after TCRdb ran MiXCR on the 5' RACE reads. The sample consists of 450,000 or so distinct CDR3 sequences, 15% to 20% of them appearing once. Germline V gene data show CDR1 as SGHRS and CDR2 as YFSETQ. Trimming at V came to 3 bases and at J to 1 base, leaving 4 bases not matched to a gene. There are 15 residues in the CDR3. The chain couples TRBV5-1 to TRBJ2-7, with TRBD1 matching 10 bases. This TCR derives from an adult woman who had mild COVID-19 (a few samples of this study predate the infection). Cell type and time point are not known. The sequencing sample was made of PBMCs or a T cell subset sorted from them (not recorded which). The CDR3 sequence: CASSSRQGASYEQYF. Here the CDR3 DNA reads TGCGCCAGCAGCTCTAGACAGGGGGCTTCCTACGAGCAGTACTTC. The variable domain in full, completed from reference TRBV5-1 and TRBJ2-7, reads KAGVTQTPRYLIKTRGQQVTLSCSPISGHRSVSWYQQTPGQGLQFLFEYFSETQRNKGNFPGRFSGRQFSNSRSEMNVSTLELGDSALYLCASSSRQGASYEQYFGPGTRLTVT.